This paragraph reports one T cell receptor (beta chain). The antigen is undetermined. The data were taken from a study of CD4 T cells in relation to SARS-CoV-2 and coronaviruses. As for the study in general: PBMCs were cultured with antigen for 10 days before TCR beta sequencing.

Using immunoSEQ multiplex PCR, the repertoire was profiled, and TCRdb retains in-frame clones only, with some absent. The data hold roughly 24,000 clones, with 75% to 85% observed a single time. CD4+ T cells from unexposed donors were obtained before the COVID-19 pandemic (2011-2018). The cells were cultured for less than twelve days before CD4+ T cells were isolated. This receptor was identified in a human donor in good health. Sequencing was carried out using CD4+ T cells from PBMCs, cultured in vitro.

The CDR3 coding sequence is TGTGCCAGCAGTTTTCCCGACAGGGAACAGCCCCAGCATTTT. Translation gives CASSFPDREQPQHF. This chain connects TRBV28 to TRBJ1-5; 7 bases agree with TRBD1. Germline trimming cut 3 bases from V and 7 bases from J; bases unmatched to any gene: 6. The CDR3 consists of 14 residues. CDR1 and CDR2 from the germline V gene are MDHEN and SYDVKM.